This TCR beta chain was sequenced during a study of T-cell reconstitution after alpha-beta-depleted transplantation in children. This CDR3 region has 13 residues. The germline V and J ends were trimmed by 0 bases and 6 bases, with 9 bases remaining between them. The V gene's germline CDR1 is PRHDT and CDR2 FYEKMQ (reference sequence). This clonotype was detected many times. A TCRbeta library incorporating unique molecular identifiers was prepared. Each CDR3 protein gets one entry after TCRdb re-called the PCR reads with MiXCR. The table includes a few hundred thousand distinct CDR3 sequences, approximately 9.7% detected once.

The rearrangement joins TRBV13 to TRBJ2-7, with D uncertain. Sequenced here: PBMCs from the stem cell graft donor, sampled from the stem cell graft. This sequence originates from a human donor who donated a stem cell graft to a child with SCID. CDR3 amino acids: CASSLGPRSEQYF. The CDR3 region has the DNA TGTGCCAGCAGCTTAGGCCCCAGGAGCGAGCAGTACTTC.